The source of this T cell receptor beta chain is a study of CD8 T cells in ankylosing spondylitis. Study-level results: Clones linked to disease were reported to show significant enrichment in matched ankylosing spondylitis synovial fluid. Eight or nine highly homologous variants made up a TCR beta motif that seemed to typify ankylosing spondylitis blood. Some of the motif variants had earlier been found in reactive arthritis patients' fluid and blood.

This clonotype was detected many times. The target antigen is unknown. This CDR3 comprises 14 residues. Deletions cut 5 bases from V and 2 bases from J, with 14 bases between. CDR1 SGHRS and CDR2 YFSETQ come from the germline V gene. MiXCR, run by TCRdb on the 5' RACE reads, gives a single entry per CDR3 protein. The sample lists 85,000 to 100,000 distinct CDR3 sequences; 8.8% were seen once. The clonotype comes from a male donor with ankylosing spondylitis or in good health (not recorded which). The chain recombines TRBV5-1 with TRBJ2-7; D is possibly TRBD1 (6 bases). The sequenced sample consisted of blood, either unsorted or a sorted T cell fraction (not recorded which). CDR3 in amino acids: CASRAGTQPYEQYF. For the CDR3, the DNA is TGCGCCAGCAGAGCCGGGACACAACCCTACGAGCAGTACTTC.